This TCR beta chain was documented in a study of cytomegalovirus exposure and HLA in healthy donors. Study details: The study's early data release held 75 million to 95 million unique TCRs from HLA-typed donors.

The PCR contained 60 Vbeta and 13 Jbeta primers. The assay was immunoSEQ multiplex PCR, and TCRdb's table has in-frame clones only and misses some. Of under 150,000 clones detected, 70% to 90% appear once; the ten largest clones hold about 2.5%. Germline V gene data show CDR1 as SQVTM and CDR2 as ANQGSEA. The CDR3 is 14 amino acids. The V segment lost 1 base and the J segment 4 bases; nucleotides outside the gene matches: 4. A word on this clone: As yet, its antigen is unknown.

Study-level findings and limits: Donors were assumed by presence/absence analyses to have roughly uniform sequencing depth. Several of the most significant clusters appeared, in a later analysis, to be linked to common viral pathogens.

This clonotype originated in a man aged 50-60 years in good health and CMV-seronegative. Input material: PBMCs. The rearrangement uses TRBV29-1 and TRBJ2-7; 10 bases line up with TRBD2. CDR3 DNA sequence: TGCAGCGTTGAAGGGCTAGCGGGGGAGTACGAGCAGTACTTC. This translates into CSVEGLAGEYEQYF.